This T cell receptor beta chain was identified during a study of T cells in localized non-small cell lung cancer. The repertoire was sequenced with immunoSEQ multiplex PCR; TCRdb's copy has only in-frame clones and lacks some. This sample carries roughly 20,000 clones, roughly 87% of them seen once, and the ten largest clones take 25% to 35%. This CDR3 spans 14 amino acids. CDR1 and CDR2 from the germline V gene are LNHDA and SQIVND (reference sequence). The V gene end was trimmed by 5 bases and the J gene end by 3 bases; junction bases not matched to a gene: 4. The gene calls are TRBV19 and TRBJ2-7; 10 bases align to TRBD1. This TCR came from a male donor aged 60 or older with stage II lung adenocarcinoma. The specimen comprised peripheral blood mononuclear cells, sampled before any cancer treatment. The CDR3 region is CASSDRDRGYEQYF. CDR3 DNA sequence: TGTGCCAGTAGTGACCGGGACAGGGGCTACGAGCAGTACTTC.